The 19 T cell receptor beta chains below all came from one sample that was sequenced in a study of blood T cell repertoires in COVID-19. The table came from immunoSEQ multiplex PCR; TCRdb's copy has only in-frame clones and leaves some out. The data hold over 350,000 clones, with 88% observed a single time. The sequencing input was PBMCs or T cells enriched from blood (not recorded which). Receptor source: a woman younger than 45 with acute COVID-19.

The rearrangement uses TRBV9 and TRBJ2-1; 9 bases map to TRBD1. Germline CDR1 is SGDLS and CDR2 is YYNGEE. The CDR3 is made up of 15 amino acids. The V gene end was trimmed by 3 bases and the J gene end by 8 bases; junction bases not matched to a gene: 9. The DNA for the CDR3 is TGTGCCAGCAGCGGATGGGACAGGGAAGGGGATGAGCAGTTCTTC. Its protein product is CASSGWDREGDEQFF. The variable domain in full, with the rest retrieved from reference TRBV9 and TRBJ2-1, is DSGVTQTPKHLITATGQRVTLRCSPRSGDLSVYWYQQSLDQGLQFLIQYYNGEERAKGNILERFSAQQFPDLHSELNLSSLELGDSALYFCASSGWDREGDEQFFGPGTRLTVL.

The V and J genes are TRBV6-5 and TRBJ2-5; 12 bases map to TRBD2. Germline assignment: CDR1 MNHEY and CDR2 SVGAGI. The CDR3 contains 16 residues. V shed 4 bases, J shed 2 bases, and the junction held 5 bases outside the gene matches. For the CDR3, the DNA is TGTGCCAGCAGTTCTATGACTAGCGGGGGACAAGAGACCCAGTACTTC. Translation: CASSSMTSGGQETQYF.

The J gene is TRBJ1-2, the V gene TRBV4-1; D gene ambiguous. CDR1 is MGHRA and CDR2 is YSYEKL in the germline V gene. CDR3 length equals 13 residues. V lost 1 base and J 8 bases, leaving 11 bases between the germline ends. CDR3: CASSQVDGGGYTF. As DNA, the CDR3 is TGCGCCAGCAGCCAAGTTGACGGAGGCGGCTACACCTTC.

The V and J genes are TRBV7-3 and TRBJ2-7; D may be TRBD1 (5 bases). The CDR3 has 13 amino acids. Germline values: CDR1 SGHTA, CDR2 FQGTGA. V gave up 5 bases and J gave up 3 bases, with 11 bases separating them. CDR3 nucleotides: TGTGCCAGCAGCCCAGGGTCGGGCTACGAGCAGTACTTC. It encodes CASSPGSGYEQYF.

This rearrangement joins TRBV5-1 to TRBJ2-4; 8 positions match TRBD1. V dropped 4 bases and J dropped 4; count of bases not matched to a gene: 7. CDR3 length: 15 amino acids. Germline V gene sequence: CDR1 SGHRS, CDR2 YFSETQ. The CDR3 DNA sequence: TGCGCCAGCAGCCCACTCAGACAGGGGAAAAACATTCAGTACTTC. It translates to CASSPLRQGKNIQYF.

V usage is TRBV10-3 and J usage is TRBJ2-2, with D tentatively TRBD1 (5 bases). Germline V gene lookup returns CDR1 ENHRY and CDR2 SYGVKD. This CDR3 spans 14 amino acids. Trimming shortened V by 5 bases and J by 5 bases, and 12 bases separated the two germline ends. CDR3 loop: CAISPRVGTGELFF. The CDR3 region has the DNA TGTGCCATCAGTCCCAGGGTTGGGACCGGGGAGCTGTTTTTT.

V gene TRBV29-1 combines with J gene TRBJ2-1; 9 bases line up with TRBD2. The CDR3 is made up of 16 amino acids. With 7 bases clipped from V and 2 bases from J, the junction kept 12 bases outside the gene matches. Germline V CDR1 and CDR2: SQVTM, ANQGSEA. The CDR3 sequence: CSGLSIAGGPYNEQFF. CDR3 coding DNA: TGCAGCGGCCTATCGATTGCGGGGGGGCCCTACAATGAGCAGTTCTTC.

V and J are TRBV5-1 and TRBJ2-3; 7 bases are a match to TRBD1. V was pared by 4 bases and J by 2 bases, with 4 bases of the junction left unmatched. From germline, CDR1 is SGHRS and CDR2 YFSETQ. The CDR3 sequence is 14 residues long. The CDR3 here is CASSHGQDTDTQYF. In DNA, the CDR3 is TGCGCCAGCAGCCATGGACAGGACACAGATACGCAGTATTTT.

V and J are TRBV6-9 and TRBJ2-1; 8 nucleotides match TRBD1. The CDR3 contains 15 residues. Germline loops: CDR1 MNHGY, CDR2 SVAAGI. J gave up 5 bases and V 1 base, and 4 bases lay outside the gene matches. The CDR3 DNA sequence: TGTGCCAGCAGTTATTGCCAGGGGGCGGACAATGAGCAGTTCTTC. This sequence encodes CASSYCQGADNEQFF.

V gene TRBV28 combines with J gene TRBJ1-1; 7 bases are shared with TRBD1. The V segment lost 2 bases and the J segment 3 bases; nucleotides outside the gene matches: 6. This CDR3 region has 15 residues. Per the germline V gene, CDR1 is MDHEN and CDR2 is SYDVKM. The CDR3 DNA sequence: TGTGCCAGCAGTTTAGGTGGGACAGACCACACTGAAGCTTTCTTT. Translation: CASSLGGTDHTEAFF.

The rearrangement joins TRBV15 to TRBJ1-2; D ambiguous. The germline CDR1 and CDR2 sequences are LNHNV and YYDKDF (reference sequence). There are 13 residues in the CDR3. V was clipped by 6 bases and J by 4 bases, with 12 bases between them. The CDR3 loop is CATRSGSGYGYTF. The CDR3 region has the DNA TGTGCCACCAGATCGGGGTCCGGCTATGGCTACACCTTC. Looking up the rest from reference TRBV15 and TRBJ1-2 gives the full variable domain: DAMVIQNPRYQVTQFGKPVTLSCSQTLNHNVMYWYQQKSSQAPKLLFHYYDKDFNNEADTPDNFQSRRPNTSFCFLDIRSPGLGDTAMYLCATRSGSGYGYTFGSGTRLTVV.

The table lists this clone with a count of one. The gene calls are TRBV5-1 and TRBJ1-1; no reliable D call. There are 15 residues in the CDR3. V dropped 0 bases and J dropped 4 bases, with 13 bases sitting between them. CDR1 and CDR2 from the germline V gene are SGHRS and YFSETQ. The CDR3 protein is CASSLAAGLGTEAFF. The CDR3 DNA reads TGCGCCAGCAGCTTGGCCGCTGGGCTTGGCACTGAAGCTTTCTTT. Full variable domain (missing parts from reference TRBV5-1 and TRBJ1-1): KAGVTQTPRYLIKTRGQQVTLSCSPISGHRSVSWYQQTPGQGLQFLFEYFSETQRNKGNFPGRFSGRQFSNSRSEMNVSTLELGDSALYLCASSLAAGLGTEAFFGQGTRLTVV.

This clone was found a few times. The rearrangement joins TRBV7-2 to TRBJ2-7; perhaps TRBD2 as D (5 bases). Germline CDR1 SGHTA, CDR2 FQGNSA. The CDR3 spans 15 residues. Trimming left V 2 bases short and J 0 bases short, with 11 bases between. CDR3 protein: CASSLYGDSSYEQYF. The CDR3 DNA reads TGTGCCAGCAGCTTATACGGGGATAGCTCCTACGAGCAGTACTTC.

This chain connects TRBV18 to TRBJ1-1, with 8 nucleotides matching TRBD1. Germline-derived CDR1 and CDR2 are KGHSH and LQKENI. The CDR3 extends over 15 amino acids. Germline trimming cut 5 bases from V and 3 bases from J; bases unmatched to any gene: 8. CDR3 protein: CASSGQGAWDTEAFF. The DNA for the CDR3 is TGTGCCAGCTCAGGGCAGGGGGCGTGGGACACTGAAGCTTTCTTT.

CDR3 amino acids: CATSEPGQFQETQYF. The CDR3, as DNA: TGTGCCACCAGTGAGCCGGGACAGTTCCAAGAGACCCAGTACTTC. The chain recombines TRBV24-1 with TRBJ2-5; 7 bases align to TRBD1. This CDR3 has 15 residues. With 4 bases clipped from V and 1 base from J, the junction kept 5 bases outside the gene matches. Germline V gives CDR1 KGHDR, CDR2 SFDVKD.

This clone was seen just once. This sequence joins TRBV7-9 and TRBJ1-3; 8 bases map to TRBD1. The CDR3 is 16 amino acids. V dropped 2 bases and J dropped 4; count of bases not matched to a gene: 7. Germline V gene data show CDR1 as SEHNR and CDR2 as FQNEAQ (reference sequence). In nucleotides, the CDR3 is TGTGCCAGCAGCTTAAGACAGGGGCTGACAGGAAACACCATATATTTT. Its protein is CASSLRQGLTGNTIYF.

The V and J genes are TRBV18 and TRBJ2-7, with a weak D call TRBD1 (6 bases). The germline V gene has CDR1 KGHSH and CDR2 LQKENI. This CDR3 has 14 residues. V was shortened by 3 bases and J by 4 bases, with 13 bases between the two germline ends. CDR3 protein: CASSPSGVGYEQYF. The CDR3 bases are TGTGCCAGCTCACCTTCAGGGGTCGGGTACGAGCAGTACTTC.

The chain has TRBV3-1 (or the pseudogene TRBV3-2) and TRBJ2-5; 9 bases match TRBD1. The length of the CDR3 is 15 residues. The V gene end was trimmed by 6 bases and the J gene end by 4 bases; junction bases not matched to a gene: 9. Germline-derived CDR1 and CDR2 are LGHDT and YNNKEL (reference sequence). The CDR3 reads CASRVRDRAGETQYF. The CDR3 DNA is TGTGCCAGCAGAGTAAGGGACAGGGCAGGAGAGACCCAGTACTTC.

The V call is TRBV4-1, the J call TRBJ2-7; possibly TRBD2 for D (5 bases). V was pared by 2 bases and J by 0 bases, with 14 bases between. Germline CDR1 is MGHRA and CDR2 is YSYEKL. The CDR3 loop spans 16 amino acids. In DNA form, the CDR3 reads TGCGCCAGCAGCCAAAGAGTTGGCGGAGGCTCCTACGAGCAGTACTTC. As protein: CASSQRVGGGSYEQYF.